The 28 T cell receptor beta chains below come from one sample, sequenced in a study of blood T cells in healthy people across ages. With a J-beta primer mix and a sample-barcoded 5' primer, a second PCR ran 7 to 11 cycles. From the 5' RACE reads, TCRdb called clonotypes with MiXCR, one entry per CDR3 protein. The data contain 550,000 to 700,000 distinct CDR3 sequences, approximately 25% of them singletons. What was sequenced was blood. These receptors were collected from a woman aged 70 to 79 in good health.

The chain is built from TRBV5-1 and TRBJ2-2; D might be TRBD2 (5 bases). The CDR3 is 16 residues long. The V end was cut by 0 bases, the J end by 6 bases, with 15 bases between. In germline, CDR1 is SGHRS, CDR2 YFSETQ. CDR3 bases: TGCGCCAGCAGCTTGGCGGTGGCTAGCTCTCCCGGGGAGCTGTTTTTT. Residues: CASSLAVASSPGELFF.

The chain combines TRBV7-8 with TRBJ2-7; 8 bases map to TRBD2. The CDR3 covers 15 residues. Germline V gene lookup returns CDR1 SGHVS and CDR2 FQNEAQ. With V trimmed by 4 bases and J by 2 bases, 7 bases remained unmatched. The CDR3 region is CASSSVAGTTYEQYF. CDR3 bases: TGTGCCAGCAGCTCGGTAGCGGGGACGACCTACGAGCAGTACTTC.

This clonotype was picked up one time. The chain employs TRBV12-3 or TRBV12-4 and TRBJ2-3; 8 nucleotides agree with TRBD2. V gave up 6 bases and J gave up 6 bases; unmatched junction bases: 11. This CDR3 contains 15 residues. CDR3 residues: CASRGTRGGMDTQYF. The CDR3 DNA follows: TGTGCCAGCAGGGGGACTAGAGGGGGAATGGATACGCAGTATTTT.

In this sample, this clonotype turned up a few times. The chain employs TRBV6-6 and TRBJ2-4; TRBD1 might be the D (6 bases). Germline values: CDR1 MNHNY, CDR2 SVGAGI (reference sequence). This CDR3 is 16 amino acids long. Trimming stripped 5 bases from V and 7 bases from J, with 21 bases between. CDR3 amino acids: CASSDFPLGTNNIQYF. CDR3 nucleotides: TGTGCCAGCAGTGACTTCCCCCTAGGGACAAATAACATTCAGTACTTC.

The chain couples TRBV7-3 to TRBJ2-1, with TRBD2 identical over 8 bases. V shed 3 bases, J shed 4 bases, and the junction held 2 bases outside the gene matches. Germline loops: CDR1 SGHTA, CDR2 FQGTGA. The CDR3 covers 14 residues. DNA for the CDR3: TGTGCCAGCAGCTTCACTAGCGGTTACAATGAGCAGTTCTTC. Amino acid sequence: CASSFTSGYNEQFF.

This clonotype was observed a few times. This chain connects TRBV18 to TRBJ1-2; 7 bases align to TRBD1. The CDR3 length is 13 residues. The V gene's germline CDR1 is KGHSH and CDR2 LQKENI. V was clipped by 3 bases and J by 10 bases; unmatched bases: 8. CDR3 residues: CASSPLRQGDYTF. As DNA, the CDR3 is TGTGCCAGCTCACCCTTGAGACAGGGTGACTACACCTTC.

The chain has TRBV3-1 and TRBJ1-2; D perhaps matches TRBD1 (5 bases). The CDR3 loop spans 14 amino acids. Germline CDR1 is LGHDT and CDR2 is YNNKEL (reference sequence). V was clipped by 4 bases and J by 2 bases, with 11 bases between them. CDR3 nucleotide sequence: TGTGCCAGCAGCCCCCGACAGCCCAACTATGGCTACACCTTC. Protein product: CASSPRQPNYGYTF.

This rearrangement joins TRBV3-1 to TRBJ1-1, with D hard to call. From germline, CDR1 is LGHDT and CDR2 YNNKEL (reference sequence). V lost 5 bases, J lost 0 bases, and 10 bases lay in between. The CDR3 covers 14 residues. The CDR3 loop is CASSFRFLNTEAFF. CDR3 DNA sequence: TGTGCCAGCAGCTTTCGCTTCTTGAACACTGAAGCTTTCTTT.

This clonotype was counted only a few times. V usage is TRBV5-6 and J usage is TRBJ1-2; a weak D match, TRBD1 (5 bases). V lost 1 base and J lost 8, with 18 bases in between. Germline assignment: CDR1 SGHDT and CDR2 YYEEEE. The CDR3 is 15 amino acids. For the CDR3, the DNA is TGTGCCAGCAGCTTGCTTGGCAACCATGGGGGGGGCTACACCTTC. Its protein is CASSLLGNHGGGYTF.

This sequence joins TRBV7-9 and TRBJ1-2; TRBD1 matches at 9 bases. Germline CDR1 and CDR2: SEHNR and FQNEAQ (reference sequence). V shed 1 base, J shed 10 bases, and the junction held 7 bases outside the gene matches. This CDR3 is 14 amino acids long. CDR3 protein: CASSLVGQGGVYTF. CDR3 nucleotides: TGTGCCAGCAGCTTAGTGGGACAGGGAGGAGTCTACACCTTC.

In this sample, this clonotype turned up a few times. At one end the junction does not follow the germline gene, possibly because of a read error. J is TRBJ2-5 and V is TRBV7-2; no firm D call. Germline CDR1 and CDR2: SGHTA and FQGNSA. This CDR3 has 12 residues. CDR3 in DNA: TGTGCCAGCAGCATTTCCCAAGTGACCCAGTACTTC. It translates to CASSISQVTQYF.

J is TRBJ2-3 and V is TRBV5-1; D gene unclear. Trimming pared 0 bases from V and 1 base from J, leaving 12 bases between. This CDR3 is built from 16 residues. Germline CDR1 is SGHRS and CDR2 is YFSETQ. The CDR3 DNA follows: TGCGCCAGCAGCTTGGCCCGTGTTCTCCGCACAGATACGCAGTATTTT. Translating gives CASSLARVLRTDTQYF.

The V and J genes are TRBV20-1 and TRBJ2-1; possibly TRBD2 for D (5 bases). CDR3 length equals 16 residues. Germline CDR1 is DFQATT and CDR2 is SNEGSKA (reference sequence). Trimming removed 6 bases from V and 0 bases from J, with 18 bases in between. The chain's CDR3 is CSAVPESGSSYNEQFF. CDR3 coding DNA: TGCAGTGCCGTCCCCGAGTCGGGAAGCTCCTACAATGAGCAGTTCTTC.

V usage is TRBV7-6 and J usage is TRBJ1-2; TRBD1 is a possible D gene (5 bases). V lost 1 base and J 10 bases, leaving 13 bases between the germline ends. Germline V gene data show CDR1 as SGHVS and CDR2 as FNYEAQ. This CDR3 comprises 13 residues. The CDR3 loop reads CASSLEVGGPYTF. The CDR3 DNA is TGTGCCAGCAGCTTAGAGGTGGGGGGTCCCTACACCTTC.

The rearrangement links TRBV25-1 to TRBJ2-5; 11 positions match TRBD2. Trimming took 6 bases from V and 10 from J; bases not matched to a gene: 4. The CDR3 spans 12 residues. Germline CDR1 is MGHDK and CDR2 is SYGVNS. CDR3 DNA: TGTGCCAGCAGCCTAGGGACTAGCGGCCAGTACTTC. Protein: CASSLGTSGQYF.

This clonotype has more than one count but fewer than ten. The CDR3: CASSQLASETQYF. The CDR3 DNA is TGTGCCAGCAGCCAGCTAGCGTCAGAGACCCAGTACTTC. The genes are TRBV3-1 and TRBJ2-5; TRBD2 is a possible D gene (6 bases). Trimming pared 3 bases from V and 4 bases from J, leaving 9 bases between. The CDR3 covers 13 residues. Per the germline V gene, CDR1 is LGHDT and CDR2 is YNNKEL (reference sequence).

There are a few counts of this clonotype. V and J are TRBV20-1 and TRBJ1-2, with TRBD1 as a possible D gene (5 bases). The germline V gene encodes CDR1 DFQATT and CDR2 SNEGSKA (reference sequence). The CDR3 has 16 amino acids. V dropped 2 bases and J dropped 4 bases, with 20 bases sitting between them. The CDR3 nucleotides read TGCAGTGCTAGACACTTCGCAGAGTTGGGGGTCTATGGCTACACCTTC. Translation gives CSARHFAELGVYGYTF.

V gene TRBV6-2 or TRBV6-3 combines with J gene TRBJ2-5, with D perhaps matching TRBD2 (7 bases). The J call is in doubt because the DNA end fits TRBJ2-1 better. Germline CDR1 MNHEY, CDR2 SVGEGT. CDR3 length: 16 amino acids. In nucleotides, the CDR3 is TGTGCCAGCAGCCGCATGACAGTCGGGGGGCTGAATGAGCAGTTCTTC. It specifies CASSRMTVGGLNEQFF.

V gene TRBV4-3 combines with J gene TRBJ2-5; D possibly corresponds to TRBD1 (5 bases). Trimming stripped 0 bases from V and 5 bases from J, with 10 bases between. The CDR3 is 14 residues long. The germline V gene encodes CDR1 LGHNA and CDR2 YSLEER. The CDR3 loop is CASSQDRTMETQYF. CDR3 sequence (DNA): TGCGCCAGCAGCCAAGATCGGACAATGGAGACCCAGTACTTC.

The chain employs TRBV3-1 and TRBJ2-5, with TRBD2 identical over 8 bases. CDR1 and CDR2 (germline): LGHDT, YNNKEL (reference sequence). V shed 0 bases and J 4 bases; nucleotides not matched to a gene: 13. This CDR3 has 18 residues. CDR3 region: CASSQDAAGGSIGETQYF. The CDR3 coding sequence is TGTGCCAGCAGCCAAGACGCGGCGGGGGGATCGATCGGAGAGACCCAGTACTTC.

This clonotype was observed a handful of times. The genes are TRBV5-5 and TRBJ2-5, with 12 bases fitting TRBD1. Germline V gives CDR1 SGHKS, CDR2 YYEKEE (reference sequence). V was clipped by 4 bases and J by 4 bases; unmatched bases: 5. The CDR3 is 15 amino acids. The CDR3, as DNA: TGTGCCAGCAGCCCCGGGACAGGGGGCGCAGAGACCCAGTACTTC. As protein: CASSPGTGGAETQYF.

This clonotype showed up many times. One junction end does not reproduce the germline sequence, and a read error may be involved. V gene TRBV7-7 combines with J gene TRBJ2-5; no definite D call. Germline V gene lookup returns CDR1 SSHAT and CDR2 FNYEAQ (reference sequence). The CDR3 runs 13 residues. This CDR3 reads CASSLQPQETQYF. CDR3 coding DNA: TGCGCCAGCAGCTTGCAGCCTCAAGAGACCCAGTACTTC.

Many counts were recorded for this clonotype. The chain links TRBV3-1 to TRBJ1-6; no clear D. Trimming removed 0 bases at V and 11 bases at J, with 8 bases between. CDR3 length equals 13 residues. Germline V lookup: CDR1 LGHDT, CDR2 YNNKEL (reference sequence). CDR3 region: CASSQDYRTPLHF. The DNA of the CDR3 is TGTGCCAGCAGCCAAGATTACCGGACACCCCTCCACTTT.

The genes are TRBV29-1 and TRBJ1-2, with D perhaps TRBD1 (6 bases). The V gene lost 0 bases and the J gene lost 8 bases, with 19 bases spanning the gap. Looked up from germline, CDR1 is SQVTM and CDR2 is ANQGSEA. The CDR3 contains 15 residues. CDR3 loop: CSVEDRGGRLEGYTF. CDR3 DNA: TGCAGCGTTGAAGATCGCGGGGGCCGACTAGAAGGCTACACCTTC.

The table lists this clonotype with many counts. For the CDR3, the DNA is TGTGCCAGCAGCGTTATAGCGGGGGGGGACAATGAGCAGTTCTTC. Its protein is CASSVIAGGDNEQFF. This chain connects TRBV9 to TRBJ2-1, with 11 bases lining up with TRBD2. Trimming at V came to 2 bases and at J to 5 bases, leaving 3 bases not matched to a gene. The CDR3 spans 15 residues. Germline-derived CDR1 and CDR2 are SGDLS and YYNGEE. The full variable domain, rest sourced from reference TRBV9 and TRBJ2-1, is DSGVTQTPKHLITATGQRVTLRCSPRSGDLSVYWYQQSLDQGLQFLIQYYNGEERAKGNILERFSAQQFPDLHSELNLSSLELGDSALYFCASSVIAGGDNEQFFGPGTRLTVL.

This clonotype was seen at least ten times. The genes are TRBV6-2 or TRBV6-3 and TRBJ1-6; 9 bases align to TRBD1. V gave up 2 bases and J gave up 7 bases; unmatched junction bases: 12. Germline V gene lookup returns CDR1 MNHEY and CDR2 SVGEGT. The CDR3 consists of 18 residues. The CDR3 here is CASSYVRDREGVNSPLHF. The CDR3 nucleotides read TGTGCCAGCAGTTACGTCCGGGACAGGGAGGGAGTCAATTCACCCCTCCACTTT.

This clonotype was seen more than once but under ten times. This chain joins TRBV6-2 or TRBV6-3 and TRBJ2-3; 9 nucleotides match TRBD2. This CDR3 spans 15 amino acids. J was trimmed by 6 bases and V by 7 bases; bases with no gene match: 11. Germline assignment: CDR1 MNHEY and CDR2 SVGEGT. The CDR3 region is CASIERGAPGDTQYF. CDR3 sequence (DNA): TGTGCCAGCATTGAGCGGGGGGCGCCCGGGGATACGCAGTATTTT.

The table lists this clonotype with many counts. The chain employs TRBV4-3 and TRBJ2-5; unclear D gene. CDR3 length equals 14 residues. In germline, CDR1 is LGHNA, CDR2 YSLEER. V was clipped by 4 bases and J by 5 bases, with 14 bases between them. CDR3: CASSRKGRRETQYF. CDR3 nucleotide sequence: TGCGCCAGCAGCCGGAAGGGAAGAAGGGAGACCCAGTACTTC.